These 21 T cell receptor beta chains share one sample of origin, sequenced in a study of blood T cells in healthy people across ages. A J-beta primer mix and a sample-barcoded 5' primer were used in a second PCR of about 7 to 11 cycles. MiXCR, applied by TCRdb to the 5' RACE reads, yields one record per CDR3 protein. The sample has approximately 730,000 distinct CDR3 sequences, roughly 50% seen once. Sequencing was done on a sample of blood. These receptors were taken from an elderly man in good health.

CDR3 loop: CASSQPSSGAGEQYF. The CDR3 DNA is TGCGCCAGCAGCCAACCATCCAGCGGGGCAGGCGAGCAGTACTTC. The rearrangement links TRBV4-1 to TRBJ2-7; 7 bases fit TRBD2. The CDR3 consists of 15 residues. The J segment lost 6 bases and the V segment lost 2 bases, leaving 10 bases of the junction unmatched. Germline CDR1 is MGHRA and CDR2 is YSYEKL.

This clonotype has just a few counts. In DNA form, the CDR3 reads TGTGCCAGCTCACTGCCTGGACAGGTTCGCGAGCAGTACTTC. As protein: CASSLPGQVREQYF. The V and J genes are TRBV18 and TRBJ2-7; TRBD1 agrees at 7 bases. CDR1 is KGHSH, CDR2 LQKENI, per germline. This CDR3 is built from 14 residues. Trimming removed 4 bases from V and 6 bases from J; junction bases left unmatched: 9.

V usage is TRBV9 and J usage is TRBJ2-5; tentative D call: TRBD2 (5 bases). Trimming stripped 6 bases from V and 11 bases from J, with 23 bases between. The CDR3 runs to 14 residues. The germline V gene encodes CDR1 SGDLS and CDR2 YYNGEE. CDR3 in DNA: TGTGCCAGCAACTCAAGTGGTGGGTTGGGAGAGCAGTACTTC. Its translation: CASNSSGGLGEQYF.

This clonotype came up a few times. This chain uses TRBV6-5 with TRBJ2-3; D might be TRBD2 (6 bases). With 2 bases removed from V and 1 base from J, the gap between germline ends came to 7 bases. CDR1 MNHEY and CDR2 SVGAGI come from the germline V gene. The CDR3 covers 14 residues. The CDR3: CASSYPGGTDTQYF. DNA of the CDR3: TGTGCCAGCAGTTACCCGGGGGGCACAGATACGCAGTATTTT.

This clonotype has a handful of counts. The chain carries TRBV9 and TRBJ2-1; tentative D call: TRBD1 (7 bases). Trimming cost V 4 bases and J 4 bases, with 12 bases left between them. Germline loops: CDR1 SGDLS, CDR2 YYNGEE. The CDR3 runs to 14 residues. The CDR3 loop reads CASSKAGGYNEQFF. As DNA, the CDR3 is TGTGCCAGCAGCAAGGCAGGGGGGTACAATGAGCAGTTCTTC. The full variable domain, completed using reference TRBV9 and TRBJ2-1, is DSGVTQTPKHLITATGQRVTLRCSPRSGDLSVYWYQQSLDQGLQFLIQYYNGEERAKGNILERFSAQQFPDLHSELNLSSLELGDSALYFCASSKAGGYNEQFFGPGTRLTVL.

This chain links TRBV7-2 with TRBJ2-3; 12 nucleotides agree with TRBD2. Germline loops: CDR1 SGHTA, CDR2 FQGNSA. This CDR3 region has 18 residues. Trimming took 6 bases from V and 1 from J; bases not matched to a gene: 11. CDR3 coding DNA: TGTGCCAGCAGTCCATACACCCTAGCGGGAGGGGGCACAGATACGCAGTATTTT. It specifies CASSPYTLAGGGTDTQYF.

This clonotype was seen a handful of times. The rearrangement uses TRBV20-1 and TRBJ1-2; D gene unclear. The germline V gene encodes CDR1 DFQATT and CDR2 SNEGSKA (reference sequence). The CDR3 spans 14 residues. Trimming took off 3 bases at V and 0 bases at J, with 11 bases between the two ends. In DNA, the CDR3 is TGCAGTGCTAGCCCGGTTGCCGCTAACTATGGCTACACCTTC. Protein product: CSASPVAANYGYTF.

V is TRBV5-1 and J is TRBJ2-3; D is ambiguous. Between the trimmed V and J ends, which lost 0 bases and 4 bases, there was a span of 12 bases. The CDR3 runs 15 residues. Germline values: CDR1 SGHRS, CDR2 YFSETQ. The CDR3 here is CASSLAPQNADTQYF. CDR3 DNA sequence: TGCGCCAGCAGCTTGGCCCCACAAAATGCAGATACGCAGTATTTT.

This clonotype was counted once. The chain carries TRBV7-2 and TRBJ1-5; D not certain. The V and J ends lost 1 base and 1 base respectively, with 11 bases between them. The CDR3 sequence is 16 residues long. The germline gives CDR1 SGHTA, CDR2 FQGNSA. The CDR3 is CASSLVPSPSNQPQHF. Here the CDR3 DNA reads TGTGCCAGCAGCTTAGTGCCCTCGCCAAGCAATCAGCCCCAGCATTTT.

The gene calls are TRBV20-1 and TRBJ2-7, with TRBD2 matching 7 bases. The J call may be mistaken, given a closer DNA end match to TRBJ2-1. The CDR3 length is 15 residues. Germline values: CDR1 DFQATT, CDR2 SNEGSKA (reference sequence). The CDR3 reads CSARDLQRGYNEQFF. CDR3 bases: TGCAGTGCTAGAGATCTCCAGCGGGGTTACAATGAGCAGTTCTTC.

This rearrangement joins TRBV11-2 to TRBJ2-7, with TRBD1 as a possible D gene (5 bases). The CDR3 is 15 amino acids. Germline V gene sequence: CDR1 SGHAT, CDR2 FQNNGV. V lost 1 base and J 1 base, leaving 11 bases between the germline ends. CDR3 DNA: TGTGCCAGCAGCTTAGTTGCGACAGCTTCCTACGAGCAGTACTTC. This translates into CASSLVATASYEQYF.

This clonotype has only a few counts. The chain joins TRBV18 to TRBJ2-1, with 11 bases fitting TRBD2. Germline V gives CDR1 KGHSH, CDR2 LQKENI. V trimming: 5 bases; J trimming: 9 bases; junction bases outside the gene matches: 12. The CDR3 extends over 16 amino acids. In nucleotides, the CDR3 is TGTGCCAGCTCAAAATCGACTAGCGGGACAGTAGTTGAGCAGTTCTTC. Translation: CASSKSTSGTVVEQFF.

The gene calls are TRBV29-1 and TRBJ2-5; D remains ambiguous. The germline V gene encodes CDR1 SQVTM and CDR2 ANQGSEA. This CDR3 has 12 amino acids. Trimming stripped 6 bases from V and 1 base from J, with 9 bases between. The chain's CDR3 is CSVPMGQETQYF. In DNA form, the CDR3 reads TGCAGCGTGCCGATGGGCCAAGAGACCCAGTACTTC.

The chain has TRBV11-2 and TRBJ2-3; no clear D gene. The V and J ends lost 5 bases and 1 base respectively, with 13 bases between them. The CDR3 is made up of 15 amino acids. Germline V CDR1 and CDR2: SGHAT, FQNNGV. The CDR3 region is CASSPAIHGTDTQYF. The CDR3, as DNA: TGTGCCAGCAGCCCCGCGATCCATGGCACAGATACGCAGTATTTT.

The chain carries TRBV7-2 and TRBJ2-1, with TRBD2 matching 13 bases. Matching the DNA end better, TRBJ2-7 makes the J call doubtful. The CDR3 is 17 residues long. CDR1 and CDR2 from the germline V gene are SGHTA and FQGNSA. CDR3 region: CASSLLAGGPPYNEQYF. The CDR3 DNA reads as TGTGCCAGCAGCCTACTAGCGGGAGGGCCTCCCTACAATGAGCAGTACTTC.

The rearrangement joins TRBV4-1 to TRBJ2-1, with 9 bases matching TRBD2. Per germline, CDR1 MGHRA and CDR2 YSYEKL. CDR3 length: 17 amino acids. Germline trimming cut 0 bases from V and 8 bases from J; bases unmatched to any gene: 11. DNA of the CDR3: TGCGCCAGCAGCCAAGACCGGACTAGCGCACTCAGGGATGAGCAGTTCTTC. It is translated as CASSQDRTSALRDEQFF.

The V call is TRBV20-1, the J call TRBJ1-2, with D possibly being TRBD1 (6 bases). Germline CDR1 is DFQATT and CDR2 is SNEGSKA (reference sequence). The CDR3 is 10 amino acids. Trimming took off 3 bases at V and 8 bases at J, with 7 bases between the two ends. In nucleotides, the CDR3 is TGCAGTGCTAGGACAGGCGGCTACACCTTC. Translation: CSARTGGYTF.

The chain carries TRBV28 and TRBJ2-1; TRBD2 matches 13 bases. The CDR3 loop spans 15 amino acids. With V trimmed by 5 bases and J by 10 bases, 8 bases remained unmatched. Germline values: CDR1 MDHEN, CDR2 SYDVKM. The chain's CDR3 is CASSTSGLAGDEQFF. CDR3 bases: TGTGCCAGCAGTACCAGCGGACTAGCGGGAGACGAGCAGTTCTTC.

The V call is TRBV3-1, the J call TRBJ1-2; unclear D gene. Germline CDR1 and CDR2: LGHDT and YNNKEL (reference sequence). V lost 4 bases to trimming and J lost 8 bases, with 17 bases between them. The CDR3 spans 14 residues. The CDR3 here is CASSPQIRPGGYTF. The CDR3 DNA reads as TGTGCCAGCAGCCCCCAGATCCGACCGGGGGGCTACACCTTC.

About this clonotype itself: Germline is not matched at one junction end, which may reflect a read error. V is TRBV29-1 and J is TRBJ1-1, with D hard to call. The CDR3 is 11 amino acids. Germline CDR1 is SQVTM and CDR2 is ANQGSEA. The CDR3 reads CSSYSGTKAFF. Here the CDR3 DNA reads TGCAGCTCCTATAGTGGCACTAAAGCTTTCTTT.

This rearrangement joins TRBV7-3 to TRBJ2-3; perhaps TRBD1 as D (5 bases). In germline, CDR1 is SGHTA, CDR2 FQGTGA. This CDR3 is 14 amino acids long. V was clipped by 5 bases and J by 5 bases, with 14 bases between them. The CDR3 coding sequence is TGTGCCAGCAGCGCAGGGCCTTCGGTAGATACGCAGTATTTT. Its protein product is CASSAGPSVDTQYF.